The rows below give T cell receptor beta chains drawn from one sample of a study of shared clonotypes between healthy human individuals. Data came from immunoSEQ multiplex PCR; TCRdb stores just in-frame clones and leaves some out. The table includes roughly 500,000 clones, approximately 85% detected once. The source material was PBMCs. All receptors derive from a woman in her 40s in good health. Some clones in this sample may be carry-over from other donors' samples. Both conserved end residues are part of each CDR3. A D gene is named only where the DNA matches it firmly. Some rows mark clone size as missing; the rest say once, few, many or name a class of expanded clone.

v_gene: TRBV30; d_gene: .; len: 15; j_gene: TRBJ1-4; abundance: .; CDR3aa: CAWSGWPNGEEKLFF; CDR3nt: TGTGCCTGGAGTGGGTGGCCGAACGGGGAGGAAAAACTGTTTTTT
v_gene: TRBV5-1; d_gene: .; len: 16; j_gene: TRBJ2-5; abundance: few; CDR3aa: CASSLGVDGRQETQYF; CDR3nt: TGCGCCAGCAGCTTGGGGGTAGATGGGAGACAAGAGACCCAGTACTTC
v_gene: TRBV10-3; d_gene: .; len: 12; j_gene: TRBJ2-1; abundance: .; CDR3aa: CAISAEFREQFF; CDR3nt: TGTGCCATCAGTGCGGAATTCCGGGAGCAGTTCTTC
v_gene: TRBV7-2; d_gene: .; len: 16; j_gene: TRBJ2-1; abundance: .; CDR3aa: CASSLESTHSYNEQFF; CDR3nt: TGTGCCAGCAGCTTAGAGTCTACCCACTCCTACAATGAGCAGTTCTTC
v_gene: TRBV15; d_gene: TRBD2; len: 18; j_gene: TRBJ2-7; abundance: .; CDR3aa: CATSRGFGLAGATYEQYF; CDR3nt: TGTGCCACCAGCAGAGGTTTCGGACTAGCGGGAGCGACTTACGAGCAGTACTTC
v_gene: TRBV2; d_gene: .; len: 15; j_gene: TRBJ2-5; abundance: .; CDR3aa: CASRAQGGRQETQYF; CDR3nt: TGTGCCAGCAGAGCGCAGGGGGGGAGGCAAGAGACCCAGTACTTC
v_gene: TRBV9; d_gene: .; len: 14; j_gene: TRBJ2-3; abundance: once; CDR3aa: CASSVGPSAHTQYF; CDR3nt: TGTGCCAGCAGCGTAGGGCCCAGCGCGCATACGCAGTATTTT
v_gene: TRBV7-3; d_gene: .; len: 15; j_gene: TRBJ1-1; abundance: .; CDR3aa: CASSLTGHSNTEAFF; CDR3nt: TGTGCCAGCAGCTTAACGGGACATTCGAACACTGAAGCTTTCTTT
v_gene: TRBV28; d_gene: .; len: 16; j_gene: TRBJ1-2; abundance: .; CDR3aa: CASSPVGGADNYGYTF; CDR3nt: TGTGCCAGCAGTCCTGTTGGGGGGGCCGACAACTATGGCTACACCTTC
v_gene: TRBV7-2; d_gene: .; len: 15; j_gene: TRBJ1-3; abundance: .; CDR3aa: CASSLDSHSGNTIYF; CDR3nt: TGTGCCAGCAGCTTAGACAGCCACTCTGGAAACACCATATATTTT
v_gene: TRBV30; d_gene: .; len: 19; j_gene: TRBJ2-6; abundance: once; CDR3aa: CAWAEEGEALWAGANVLTF; CDR3nt: TGTGCCTGGGCAGAAGAAGGAGAAGCCCTCTGGGCTGGGGCCAACGTCCTGACTTTC
v_gene: TRBV30; d_gene: .; len: 14; j_gene: TRBJ2-7; abundance: .; CDR3aa: CAWSTTRGSYEQYF; CDR3nt: TGTGCCTGGAGCACCACTCGAGGATCCTACGAGCAGTACTTC
v_gene: TRBV5-1; d_gene: TRBD2; len: 15; j_gene: TRBJ2-7; abundance: .; CDR3aa: CASSDRTSGSYEQYF; CDR3nt: TGCGCCAGCAGCGACCGGACTAGCGGCTCCTACGAGCAGTACTTC
v_gene: TRBV29-1; d_gene: .; len: 11; j_gene: TRBJ1-1; abundance: .; CDR3aa: CSVSGTTEAFF; CDR3nt: TGCAGCGTTTCAGGGACCACTGAAGCTTTCTTT
v_gene: TRBV19; d_gene: .; len: 15; j_gene: TRBJ1-1; abundance: .; CDR3aa: CASSPRAGQNTEAFF; CDR3nt: TGTGCCAGTAGTCCGAGGGCAGGGCAGAACACTGAAGCTTTCTTT
v_gene: TRBV7-8; d_gene: .; len: 14; j_gene: TRBJ1-3; abundance: .; CDR3aa: CASSLTGTSSVLVF; CDR3nt: TGTGCCAGCAGCTTAACCGGGACGTCATCCGTTTTGGTATTT
v_gene: TRBV7-8; d_gene: .; len: 15; j_gene: TRBJ1-6; abundance: .; CDR3aa: CASSQESSYNSPLHF; CDR3nt: TGTGCCAGCAGCCAGGAGAGCTCCTATAATTCACCCCTCCACTTT
v_gene: TRBV11-2; d_gene: .; len: 16; j_gene: TRBJ1-3; abundance: .; CDR3aa: CASSLEGASSGNTIYF; CDR3nt: TGTGCCAGCAGCTTAGAAGGGGCAAGCTCTGGAAACACCATATATTTT
v_gene: TRBV30; d_gene: TRBD1; len: 17; j_gene: TRBJ2-6; abundance: .; CDR3aa: CAWSRTGGVSGANVLTF; CDR3nt: TGTGCCTGGAGCCGGACAGGGGGAGTCTCTGGGGCCAACGTCCTGACTTTC
v_gene: TRBV15; d_gene: TRBD1; len: 14; j_gene: TRBJ2-7; abundance: .; CDR3aa: CATSRDRNSYEQYF; CDR3nt: TGTGCCACCAGCAGGGACAGGAACTCCTACGAGCAGTACTTC
v_gene: TRBV9; d_gene: .; len: 16; j_gene: TRBJ2-3; abundance: .; CDR3aa: CASSVEGDSSTDTQYF; CDR3nt: TGTGCCAGCAGCGTAGAAGGCGACTCCAGCACAGATACGCAGTATTTT
v_gene: TRBV21-1; d_gene: .; len: 15; j_gene: TRBJ2-7; abundance: .; CDR3aa: CASSLGWGWLGEQYF; CDR3nt: TGTGCCAGCAGCTTAGGGTGGGGTTGGTTGGGCGAGCAGTACTTC
v_gene: TRBV5-6; d_gene: .; len: 15; j_gene: TRBJ1-2; abundance: many; CDR3aa: CASSLEGTVGYGYTF; CDR3nt: TGTGCCAGCAGCTTGGAAGGGACTGTGGGATATGGCTACACCTTC
v_gene: TRBV23-1; d_gene: TRBD2; len: 17; j_gene: TRBJ2-1; abundance: .; CDR3aa: CASTHPGRESPWDEQFF; CDR3nt: TGCGCCAGCACCCACCCAGGGCGGGAGAGTCCTTGGGATGAGCAGTTCTTC
v_gene: TRBV28; d_gene: .; len: 16; j_gene: TRBJ1-2; abundance: .; CDR3aa: CASSSEGGQPTYGYTF; CDR3nt: TGTGCCAGCAGTTCGGAGGGAGGACAGCCAACCTATGGCTACACCTTC
v_gene: TRBV6-6; d_gene: .; len: 14; j_gene: TRBJ1-2; abundance: .; CDR3aa: CASSYRGEWEGYTF; CDR3nt: TGTGCCAGCAGTTATAGAGGGGAGTGGGAAGGCTACACCTTC
v_gene: TRBV18; d_gene: .; len: 15; j_gene: TRBJ2-3; abundance: .; CDR3aa: CASSDAAGTYKAQYF; CDR3nt: TGTGCCAGCTCAGACGCCGCCGGGACATATAAGGCGCAGTATTTT
v_gene: TRBV5-1; d_gene: .; len: 16; j_gene: TRBJ2-6; abundance: .; CDR3aa: CASSLGSPHGANVLTF; CDR3nt: TGCGCCAGCAGCTTGGGTAGTCCACATGGGGCCAACGTCCTGACTTTC
v_gene: TRBV6-5; d_gene: TRBD2; len: 15; j_gene: TRBJ2-5; abundance: .; CDR3aa: CASSQPGLAGADQYF; CDR3nt: TGTGCCAGCAGTCAGCCGGGACTAGCGGGAGCAGACCAGTACTTC
v_gene: TRBV5-4; d_gene: .; len: 17; j_gene: TRBJ2-2; abundance: .; CDR3aa: CASSLSSGAQNTGELFF; CDR3nt: TGTGCCAGCAGCTTGTCGTCAGGGGCACAGAACACCGGGGAGCTGTTTTTT
v_gene: TRBV5-1; d_gene: TRBD2; len: 15; j_gene: TRBJ2-5; abundance: .; CDR3aa: CASSLVGGSRETQYF; CDR3nt: TGCGCCAGCAGCTTGGTGGGGGGGAGCCGGGAGACCCAGTACTTC
v_gene: TRBV27; d_gene: TRBD1; len: 13; j_gene: TRBJ1-2; abundance: .; CDR3aa: CASKTGRGNGYTF; CDR3nt: TGTGCCAGCAAGACAGGGAGAGGGAATGGCTACACCTTC
v_gene: TRBV14; d_gene: .; len: 16; j_gene: TRBJ2-7; abundance: .; CDR3aa: CASSPPPAGSTYEQYF; CDR3nt: TGTGCCAGCAGCCCTCCCCCCGCGGGATCCACCTACGAGCAGTACTTC
v_gene: TRBV30; d_gene: .; len: 15; j_gene: TRBJ1-2; abundance: .; CDR3aa: CAWSVQNTVNYGYTF; CDR3nt: TGTGCCTGGAGTGTACAGAACACAGTTAACTATGGCTACACCTTC
v_gene: TRBV9; d_gene: .; len: 14; j_gene: TRBJ2-5; abundance: .; CDR3aa: CASSVAGVQETQYF; CDR3nt: TGTGCCAGCAGCGTAGCGGGAGTACAGGAGACCCAGTACTTC
v_gene: TRBV27; d_gene: TRBD1; len: 13; j_gene: TRBJ2-1; abundance: .; CDR3aa: CASSLTGGNEQFF; CDR3nt: TGTGCCAGCAGCTTGACAGGGGGGAATGAGCAGTTCTTC
v_gene: TRBV10-3; d_gene: TRBD1; len: 15; j_gene: TRBJ1-2; abundance: .; CDR3aa: CAISEAPGGDYGYTF; CDR3nt: TGTGCCATCAGTGAGGCCCCAGGGGGTGACTATGGCTACACCTTC
v_gene: TRBV10-1; d_gene: .; len: 13; j_gene: TRBJ1-1; abundance: .; CDR3aa: CASSGRGVTEAFF; CDR3nt: TGCGCCAGCAGTGGTAGGGGGGTCACTGAAGCTTTCTTT
v_gene: TRBV5-1; d_gene: TRBD2; len: 18; j_gene: TRBJ2-1; abundance: .; CDR3aa: CASSHSLAGVSSYNEQFF; CDR3nt: TGCGCCAGCAGCCACTCTCTAGCGGGAGTATCTTCCTACAATGAGCAGTTCTTC